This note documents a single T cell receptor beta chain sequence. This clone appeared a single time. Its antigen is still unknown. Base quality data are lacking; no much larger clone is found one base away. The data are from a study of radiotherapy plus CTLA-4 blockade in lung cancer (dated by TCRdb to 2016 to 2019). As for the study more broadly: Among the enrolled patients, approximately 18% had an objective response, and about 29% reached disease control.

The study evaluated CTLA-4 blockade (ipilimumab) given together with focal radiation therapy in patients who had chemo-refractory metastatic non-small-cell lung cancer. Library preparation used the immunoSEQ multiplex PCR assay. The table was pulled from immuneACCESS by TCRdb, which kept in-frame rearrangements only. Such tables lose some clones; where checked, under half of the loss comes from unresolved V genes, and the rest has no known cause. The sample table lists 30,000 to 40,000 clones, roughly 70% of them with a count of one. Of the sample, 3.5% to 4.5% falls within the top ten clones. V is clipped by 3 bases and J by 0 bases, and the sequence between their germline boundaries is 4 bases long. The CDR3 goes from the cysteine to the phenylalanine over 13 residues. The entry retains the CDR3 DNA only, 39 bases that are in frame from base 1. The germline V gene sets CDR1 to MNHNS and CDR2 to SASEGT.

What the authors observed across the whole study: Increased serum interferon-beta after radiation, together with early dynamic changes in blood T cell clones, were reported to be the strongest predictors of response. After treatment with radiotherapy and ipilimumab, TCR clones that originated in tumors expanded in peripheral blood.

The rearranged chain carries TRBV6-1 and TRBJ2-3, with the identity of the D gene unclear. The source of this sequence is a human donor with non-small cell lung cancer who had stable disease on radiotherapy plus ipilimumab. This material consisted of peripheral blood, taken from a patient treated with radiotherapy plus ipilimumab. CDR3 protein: CASSERSTDTQYF. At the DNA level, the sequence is TGTGCCAGCAGTGAGCGGAGCACAGATACGCAGTATTTT.